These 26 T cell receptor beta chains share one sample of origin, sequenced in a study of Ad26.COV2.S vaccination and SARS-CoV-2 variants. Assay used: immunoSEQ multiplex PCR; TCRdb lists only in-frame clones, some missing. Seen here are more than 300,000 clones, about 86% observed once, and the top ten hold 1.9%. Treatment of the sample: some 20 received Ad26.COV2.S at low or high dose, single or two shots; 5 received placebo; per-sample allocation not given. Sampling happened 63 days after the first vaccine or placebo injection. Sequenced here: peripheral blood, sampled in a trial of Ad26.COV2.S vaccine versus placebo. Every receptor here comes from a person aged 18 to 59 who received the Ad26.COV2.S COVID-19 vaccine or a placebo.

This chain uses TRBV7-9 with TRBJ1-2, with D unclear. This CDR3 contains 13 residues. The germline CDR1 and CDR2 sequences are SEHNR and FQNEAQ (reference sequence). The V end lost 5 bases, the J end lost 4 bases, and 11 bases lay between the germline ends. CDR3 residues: CASSPGYLYGYTF. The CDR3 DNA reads TGTGCCAGCAGCCCCGGCTACCTCTATGGCTACACCTTC.

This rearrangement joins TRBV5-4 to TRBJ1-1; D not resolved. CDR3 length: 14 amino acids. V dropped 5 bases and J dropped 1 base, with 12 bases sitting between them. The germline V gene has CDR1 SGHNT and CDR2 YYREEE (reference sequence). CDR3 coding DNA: TGTGCCAGCAGTGCAAGCGAACCGAACACTGAAGCTTTCTTT. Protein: CASSASEPNTEAFF.

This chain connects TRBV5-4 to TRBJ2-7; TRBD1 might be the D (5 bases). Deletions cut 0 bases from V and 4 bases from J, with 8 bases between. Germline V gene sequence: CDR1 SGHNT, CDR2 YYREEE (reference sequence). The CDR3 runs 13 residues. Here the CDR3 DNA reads TGTGCCAGCAGCTTGGACAGGATATACGAGCAGTACTTC. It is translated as CASSLDRIYEQYF.

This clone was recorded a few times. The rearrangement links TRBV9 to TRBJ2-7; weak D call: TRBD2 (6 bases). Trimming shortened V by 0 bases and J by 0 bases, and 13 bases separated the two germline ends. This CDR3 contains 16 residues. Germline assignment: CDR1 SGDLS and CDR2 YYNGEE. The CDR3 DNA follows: TGTGCCAGCAGCGTAGGGGGGGAACCCCTCTCCTACGAGCAGTACTTC. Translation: CASSVGGEPLSYEQYF.

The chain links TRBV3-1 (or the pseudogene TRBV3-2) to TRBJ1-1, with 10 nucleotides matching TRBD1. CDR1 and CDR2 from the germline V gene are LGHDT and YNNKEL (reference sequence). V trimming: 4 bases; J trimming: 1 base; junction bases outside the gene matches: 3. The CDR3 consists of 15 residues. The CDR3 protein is CASSPRDRGNTEAFF. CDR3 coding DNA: TGTGCCAGCAGCCCCCGGGACAGGGGGAACACTGAAGCTTTCTTT.

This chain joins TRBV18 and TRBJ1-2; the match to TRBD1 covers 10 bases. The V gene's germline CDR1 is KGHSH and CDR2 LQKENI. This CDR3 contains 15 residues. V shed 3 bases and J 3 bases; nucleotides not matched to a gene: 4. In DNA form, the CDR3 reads TGTGCCAGCTCACCCGGGACAGGGGCGGACTATGGCTACACCTTC. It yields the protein CASSPGTGADYGYTF. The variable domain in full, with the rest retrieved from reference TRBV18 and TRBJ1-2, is NAGVMQNPRHLVRRRGQEARLRCSPMKGHSHVYWYRQLPEEGLKFMVYLQKENIIDESGMPKERFSAEFPKEGPSILRIQQVVRGDSAAYFCASSPGTGADYGYTFGSGTRLTVV.

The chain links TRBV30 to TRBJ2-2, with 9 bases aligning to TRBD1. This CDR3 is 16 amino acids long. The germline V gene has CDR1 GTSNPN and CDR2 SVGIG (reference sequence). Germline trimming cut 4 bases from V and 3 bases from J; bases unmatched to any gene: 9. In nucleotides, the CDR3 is TGTGCCTGGACCCCTCGTTGGACAGGGGACACCGGGGAGCTGTTTTTT. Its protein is CAWTPRWTGDTGELFF.

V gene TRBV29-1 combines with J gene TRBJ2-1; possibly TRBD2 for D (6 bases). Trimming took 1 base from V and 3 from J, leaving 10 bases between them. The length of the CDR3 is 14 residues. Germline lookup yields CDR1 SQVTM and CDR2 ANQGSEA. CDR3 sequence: CSVEGHGGYNEQFF. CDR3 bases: TGCAGCGTTGAAGGACACGGGGGCTACAATGAGCAGTTCTTC.

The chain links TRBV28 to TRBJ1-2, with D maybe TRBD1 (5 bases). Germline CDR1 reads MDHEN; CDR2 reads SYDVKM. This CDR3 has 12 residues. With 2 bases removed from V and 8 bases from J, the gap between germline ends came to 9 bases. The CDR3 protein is CASSLVREGYTF. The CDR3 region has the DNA TGTGCCAGCAGTTTAGTCAGGGAAGGCTACACCTTC.

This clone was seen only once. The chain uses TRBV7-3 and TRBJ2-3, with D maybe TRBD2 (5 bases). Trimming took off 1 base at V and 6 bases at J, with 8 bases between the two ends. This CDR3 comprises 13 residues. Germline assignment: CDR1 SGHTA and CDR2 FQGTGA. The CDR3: CASSLSPGDTQYF. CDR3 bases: TGTGCCAGCAGCTTAAGTCCGGGGGATACGCAGTATTTT. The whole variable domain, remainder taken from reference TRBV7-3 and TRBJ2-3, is GAGVSQTPSNKVTEKGKYVELRCDPISGHTALYWYRQSLGQGPEFLIYFQGTGAADDSGLPNDRFFAVRPEGSVSTLKIQRTERGDSAVYLCASSLSPGDTQYFGPGTRLTVL.

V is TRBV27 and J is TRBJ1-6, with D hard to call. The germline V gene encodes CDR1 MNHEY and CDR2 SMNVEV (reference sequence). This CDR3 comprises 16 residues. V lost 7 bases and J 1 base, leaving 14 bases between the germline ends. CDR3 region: CASTLRGRSYNSPLHF. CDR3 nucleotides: TGTGCCAGCACCCTCCGTGGGAGGTCCTATAATTCACCCCTCCACTTT.

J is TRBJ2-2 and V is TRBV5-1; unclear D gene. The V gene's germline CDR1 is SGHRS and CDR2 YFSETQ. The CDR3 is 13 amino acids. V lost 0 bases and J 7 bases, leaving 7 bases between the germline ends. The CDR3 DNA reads TGCGCCAGCAGCTTGGAGGGCGGCGGGGAGCTGTTTTTT. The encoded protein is CASSLEGGGELFF.

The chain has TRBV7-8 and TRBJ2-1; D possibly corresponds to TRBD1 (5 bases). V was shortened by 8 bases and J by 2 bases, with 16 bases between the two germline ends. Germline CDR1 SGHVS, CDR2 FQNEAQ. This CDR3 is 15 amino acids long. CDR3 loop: CASSSSQGTYNEQFF. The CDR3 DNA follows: TGTGCCAGCTCTTCTTCCCAGGGCACCTACAATGAGCAGTTCTTC. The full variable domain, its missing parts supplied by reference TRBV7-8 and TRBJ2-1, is GAGVSQSPRYKVAKRGQDVALRCDPISGHVSLFWYQQALGQGPEFLTYFQNEAQLDKSGLPSDRFFAERPEGSVSTLKIQRTQQEDSAVYLCASSSSQGTYNEQFFGPGTRLTVL.

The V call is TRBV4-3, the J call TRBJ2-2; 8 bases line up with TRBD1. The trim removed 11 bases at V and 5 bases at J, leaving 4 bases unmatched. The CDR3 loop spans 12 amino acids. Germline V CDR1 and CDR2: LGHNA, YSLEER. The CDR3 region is CASNRGTGELFF. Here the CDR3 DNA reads TGCGCCTCAAACAGGGGGACCGGGGAGCTGTTTTTT.

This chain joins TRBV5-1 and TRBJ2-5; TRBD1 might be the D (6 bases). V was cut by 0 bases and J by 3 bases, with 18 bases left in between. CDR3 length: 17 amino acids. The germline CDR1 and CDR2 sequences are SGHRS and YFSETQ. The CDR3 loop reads CASSLGRGPSVEETQYF. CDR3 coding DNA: TGCGCCAGCAGCTTGGGCAGGGGCCCTTCTGTGGAAGAGACCCAGTACTTC. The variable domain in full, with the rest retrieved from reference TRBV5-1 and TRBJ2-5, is KAGVTQTPRYLIKTRGQQVTLSCSPISGHRSVSWYQQTPGQGLQFLFEYFSETQRNKGNFPGRFSGRQFSNSRSEMNVSTLELGDSALYLCASSLGRGPSVEETQYFGPGTRLLVL.

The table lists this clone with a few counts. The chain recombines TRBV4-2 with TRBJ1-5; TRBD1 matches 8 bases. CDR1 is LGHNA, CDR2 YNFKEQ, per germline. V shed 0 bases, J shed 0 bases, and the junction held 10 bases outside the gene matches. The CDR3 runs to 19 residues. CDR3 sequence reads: CASSQETDRVLYSNQPQHF. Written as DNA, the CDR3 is TGTGCCAGCAGCCAAGAAACGGACAGGGTTCTTTATAGCAATCAGCCCCAGCATTTT.

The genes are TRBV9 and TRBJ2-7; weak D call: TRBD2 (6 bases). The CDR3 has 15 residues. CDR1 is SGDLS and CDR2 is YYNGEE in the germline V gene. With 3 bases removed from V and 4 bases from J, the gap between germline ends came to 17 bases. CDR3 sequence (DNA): TGTGCCAGCAGCGCTCGGACGGGAGTTCAGTACGAGCAGTACTTC. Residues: CASSARTGVQYEQYF.

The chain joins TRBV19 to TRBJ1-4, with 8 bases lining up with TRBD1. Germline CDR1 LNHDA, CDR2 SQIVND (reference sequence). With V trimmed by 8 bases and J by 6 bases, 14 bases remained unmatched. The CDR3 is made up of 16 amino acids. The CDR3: CASRSRGRGGDEKLFF. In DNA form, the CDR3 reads TGTGCCAGTCGAAGCAGGGGGCGCGGCGGAGATGAAAAACTGTTTTTT.

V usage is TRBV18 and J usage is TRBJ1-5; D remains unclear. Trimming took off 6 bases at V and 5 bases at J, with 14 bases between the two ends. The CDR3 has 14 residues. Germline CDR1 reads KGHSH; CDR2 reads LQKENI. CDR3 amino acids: CASSPRREDQPQHF. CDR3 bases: TGTGCCAGCTCGCCTCGGAGGGAGGATCAGCCCCAGCATTTT.

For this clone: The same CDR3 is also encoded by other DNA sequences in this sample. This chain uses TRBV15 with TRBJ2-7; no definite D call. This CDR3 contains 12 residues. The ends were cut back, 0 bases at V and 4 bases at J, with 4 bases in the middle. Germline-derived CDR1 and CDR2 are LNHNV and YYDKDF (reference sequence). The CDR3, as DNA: TGTGCCACCAGCAGAGATAGGTACGAGCAGTACTTC. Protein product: CATSRDRYEQYF.

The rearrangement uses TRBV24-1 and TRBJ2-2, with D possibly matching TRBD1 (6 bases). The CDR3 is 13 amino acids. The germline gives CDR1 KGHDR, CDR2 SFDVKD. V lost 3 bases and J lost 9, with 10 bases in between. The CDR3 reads CATSDPDRRELFF. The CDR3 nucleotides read TGTGCCACCAGTGATCCTGACAGGCGGGAGCTGTTTTTT.

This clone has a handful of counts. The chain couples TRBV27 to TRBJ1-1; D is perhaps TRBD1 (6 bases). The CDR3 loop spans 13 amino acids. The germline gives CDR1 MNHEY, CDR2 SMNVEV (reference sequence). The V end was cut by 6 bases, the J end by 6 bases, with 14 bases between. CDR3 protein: CASRLTGLSEAFF. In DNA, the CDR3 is TGTGCCAGCAGGTTAACAGGGTTGTCTGAAGCTTTCTTT.

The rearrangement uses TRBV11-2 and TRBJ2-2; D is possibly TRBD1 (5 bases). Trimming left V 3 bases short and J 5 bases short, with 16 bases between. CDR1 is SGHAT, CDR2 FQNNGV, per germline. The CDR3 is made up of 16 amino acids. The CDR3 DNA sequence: TGTGCCAGCAGCTTCTCAGGGCACGCGAGGACCGGGGAGCTGTTTTTT. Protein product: CASSFSGHARTGELFF.

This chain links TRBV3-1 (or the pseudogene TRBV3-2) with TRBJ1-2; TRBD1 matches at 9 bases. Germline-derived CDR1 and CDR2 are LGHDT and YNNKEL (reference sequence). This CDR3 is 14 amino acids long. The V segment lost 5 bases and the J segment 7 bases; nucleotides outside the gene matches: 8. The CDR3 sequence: CASSSDRGSGGYTF. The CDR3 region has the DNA TGTGCCAGCAGCTCGGACAGGGGCTCGGGTGGCTACACCTTC.

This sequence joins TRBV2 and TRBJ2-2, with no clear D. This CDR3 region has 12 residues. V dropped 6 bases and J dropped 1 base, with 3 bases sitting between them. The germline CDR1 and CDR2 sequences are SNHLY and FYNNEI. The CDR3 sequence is CASRKNTGELFF. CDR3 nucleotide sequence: TGTGCCAGCAGGAAGAACACCGGGGAGCTGTTTTTT. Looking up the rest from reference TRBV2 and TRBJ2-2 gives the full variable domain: EPEVTQTPSHQVTQMGQEVILRCVPISNHLYFYWYRQILGQKVEFLVSFYNNEISEKSEIFDDQFSVERPDGSNFTLKIRSTKLEDSAMYFCASRKNTGELFFGEGSRLTVL.

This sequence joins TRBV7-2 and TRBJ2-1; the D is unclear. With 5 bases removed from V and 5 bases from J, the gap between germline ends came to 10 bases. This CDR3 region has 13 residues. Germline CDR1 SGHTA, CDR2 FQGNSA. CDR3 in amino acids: CASSPTLDNEQFF. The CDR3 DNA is TGTGCCAGCAGCCCTACTCTGGACAATGAGCAGTTCTTC.